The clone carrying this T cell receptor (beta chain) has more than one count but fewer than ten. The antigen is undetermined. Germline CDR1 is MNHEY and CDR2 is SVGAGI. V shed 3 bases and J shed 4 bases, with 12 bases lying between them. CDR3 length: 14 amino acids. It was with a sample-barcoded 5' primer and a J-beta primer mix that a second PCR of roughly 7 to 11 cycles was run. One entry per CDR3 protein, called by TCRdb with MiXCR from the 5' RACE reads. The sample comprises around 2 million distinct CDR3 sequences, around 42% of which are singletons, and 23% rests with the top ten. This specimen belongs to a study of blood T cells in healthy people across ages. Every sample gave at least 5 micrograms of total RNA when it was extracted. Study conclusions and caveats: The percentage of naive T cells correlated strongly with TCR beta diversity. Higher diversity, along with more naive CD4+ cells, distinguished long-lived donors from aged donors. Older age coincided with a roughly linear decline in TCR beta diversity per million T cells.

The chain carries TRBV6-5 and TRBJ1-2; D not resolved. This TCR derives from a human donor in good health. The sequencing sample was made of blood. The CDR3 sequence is CASSYNGGIYGYTF. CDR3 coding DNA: TGTGCCAGCAGTTATAACGGAGGTATCTATGGCTACACCTTC.